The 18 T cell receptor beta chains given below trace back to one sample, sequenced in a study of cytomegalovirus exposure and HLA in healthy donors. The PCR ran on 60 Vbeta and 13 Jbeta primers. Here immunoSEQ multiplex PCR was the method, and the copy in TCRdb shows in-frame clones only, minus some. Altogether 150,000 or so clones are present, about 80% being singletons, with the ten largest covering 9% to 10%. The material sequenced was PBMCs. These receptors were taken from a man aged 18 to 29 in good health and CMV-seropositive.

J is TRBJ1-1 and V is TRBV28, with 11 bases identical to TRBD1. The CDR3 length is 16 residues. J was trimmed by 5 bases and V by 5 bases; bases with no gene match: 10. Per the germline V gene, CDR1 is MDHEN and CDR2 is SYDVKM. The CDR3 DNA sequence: TGTGCCAGCAGTCCCTCCAGGACAGGGGGCCGTACTGAAGCTTTCTTT. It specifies CASSPSRTGGRTEAFF.

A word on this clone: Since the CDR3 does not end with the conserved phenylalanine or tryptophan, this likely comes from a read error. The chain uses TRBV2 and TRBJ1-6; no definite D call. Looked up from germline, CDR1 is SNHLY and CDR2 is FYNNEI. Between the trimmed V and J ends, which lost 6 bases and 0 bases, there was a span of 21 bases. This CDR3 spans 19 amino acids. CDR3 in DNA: TGTGCCAGCAGGAAGGAAGGTGGAGGACTTCGCTCCTATAATTCACCCCTCCACCTT. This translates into CASRKEGGGLRSYNSPLHL.

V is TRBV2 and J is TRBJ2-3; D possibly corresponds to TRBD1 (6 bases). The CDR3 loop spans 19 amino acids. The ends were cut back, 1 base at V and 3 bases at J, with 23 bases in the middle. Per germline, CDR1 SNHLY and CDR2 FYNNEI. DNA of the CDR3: TGTGCCAGCAGTGAAGTAGTGGCAGGGGCGATGGTTGGTACAGATACGCAGTATTTT. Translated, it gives CASSEVVAGAMVGTDTQYF.

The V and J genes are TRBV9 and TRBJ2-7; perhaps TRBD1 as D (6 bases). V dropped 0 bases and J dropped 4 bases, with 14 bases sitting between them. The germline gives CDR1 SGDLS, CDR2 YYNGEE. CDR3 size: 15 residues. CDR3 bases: TGTGCCAGCAGCGTAGGTCTGGGGGACACGTACGAGCAGTACTTC. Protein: CASSVGLGDTYEQYF.

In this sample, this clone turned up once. CDR3 in DNA: TGTGCCAGCAGCTTGGAACCAGGGCAGCCCCAGCATTTT. This gives the protein CASSLEPGQPQHF. This sequence joins TRBV5-6 and TRBJ1-5; D perhaps matches TRBD1 (5 bases). Per the germline V gene, CDR1 is SGHDT and CDR2 is YYEEEE. The CDR3 has 13 residues. V was cut by 0 bases and J by 7 bases, with 8 bases left in between.

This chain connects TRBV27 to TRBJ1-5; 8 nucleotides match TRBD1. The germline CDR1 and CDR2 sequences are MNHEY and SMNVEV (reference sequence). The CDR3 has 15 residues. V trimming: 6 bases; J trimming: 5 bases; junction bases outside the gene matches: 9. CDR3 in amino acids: CASRGDRIGDQPQHF. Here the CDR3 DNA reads TGTGCCAGCAGGGGGGACAGGATCGGGGATCAGCCCCAGCATTTT.

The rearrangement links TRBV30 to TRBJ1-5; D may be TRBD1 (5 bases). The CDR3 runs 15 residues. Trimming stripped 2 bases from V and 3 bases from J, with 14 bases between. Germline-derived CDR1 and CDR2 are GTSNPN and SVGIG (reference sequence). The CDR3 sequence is CAWSRRGLLNQPQHF. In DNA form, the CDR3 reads TGTGCCTGGAGTCGTAGGGGACTCCTCAATCAGCCCCAGCATTTT. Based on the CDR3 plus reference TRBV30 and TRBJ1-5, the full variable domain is SQTIHQWPATLVQPVGSPLSLECTVEGTSNPNLYWYRQAAGRGLQLLFYSVGIGQISSEVPQNLSASRPQDRQFILSSKKLLLSDSGFYLCAWSRRGLLNQPQHFGDGTRLSIL.

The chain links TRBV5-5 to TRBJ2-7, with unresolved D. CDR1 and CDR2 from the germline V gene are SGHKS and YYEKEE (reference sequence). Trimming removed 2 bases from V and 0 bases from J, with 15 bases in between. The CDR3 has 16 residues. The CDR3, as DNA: TGTGCCAGCAGCTTTTCTGGGCAGCAGTACTCCTACGAGCAGTACTTC. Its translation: CASSFSGQQYSYEQYF.

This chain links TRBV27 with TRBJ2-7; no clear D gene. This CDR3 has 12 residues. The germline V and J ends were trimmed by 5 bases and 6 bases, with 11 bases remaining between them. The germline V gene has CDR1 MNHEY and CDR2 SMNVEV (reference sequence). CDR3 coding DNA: TGTGCCAGCAGTCCCCTCCGAGGCGAGCAGTACTTC. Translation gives CASSPLRGEQYF.

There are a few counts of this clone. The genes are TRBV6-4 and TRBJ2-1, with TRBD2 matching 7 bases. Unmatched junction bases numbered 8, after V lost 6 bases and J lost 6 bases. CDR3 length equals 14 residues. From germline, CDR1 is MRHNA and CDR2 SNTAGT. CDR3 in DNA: TGTGCCAGCAGGGATACTAGCGTAGGCAATGAGCAGTTCTTC. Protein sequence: CASRDTSVGNEQFF.

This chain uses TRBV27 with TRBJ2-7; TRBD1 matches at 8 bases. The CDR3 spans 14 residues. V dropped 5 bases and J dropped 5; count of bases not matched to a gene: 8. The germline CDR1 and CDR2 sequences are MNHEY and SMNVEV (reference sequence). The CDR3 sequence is CASSLGTGGNEQYF. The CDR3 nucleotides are TGTGCCAGCAGTCTCGGGACAGGTGGAAACGAGCAGTACTTC.

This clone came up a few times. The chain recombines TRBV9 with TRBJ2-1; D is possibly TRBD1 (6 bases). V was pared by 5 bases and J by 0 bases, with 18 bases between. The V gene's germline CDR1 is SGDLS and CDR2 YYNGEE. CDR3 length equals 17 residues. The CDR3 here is CASSHRRGRGSYNEQFF. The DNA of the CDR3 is TGTGCCAGCAGTCATAGACGTGGCAGGGGCTCCTACAATGAGCAGTTCTTC.

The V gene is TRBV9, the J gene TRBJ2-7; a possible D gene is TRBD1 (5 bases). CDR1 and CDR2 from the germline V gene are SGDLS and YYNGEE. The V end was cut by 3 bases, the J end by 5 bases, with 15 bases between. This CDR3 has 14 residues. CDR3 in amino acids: CASSAGPTPHEQYF. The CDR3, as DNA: TGTGCCAGCAGCGCAGGGCCCACCCCCCACGAGCAGTACTTC.

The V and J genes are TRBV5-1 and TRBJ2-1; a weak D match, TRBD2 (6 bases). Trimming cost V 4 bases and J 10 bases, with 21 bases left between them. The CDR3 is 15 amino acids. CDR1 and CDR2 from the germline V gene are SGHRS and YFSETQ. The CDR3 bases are TGCGCCAGCAGCGCAGAAACTTCGGGACTCGGGGAGCAGTTCTTC. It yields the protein CASSAETSGLGEQFF. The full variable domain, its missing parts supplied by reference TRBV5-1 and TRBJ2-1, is KAGVTQTPRYLIKTRGQQVTLSCSPISGHRSVSWYQQTPGQGLQFLFEYFSETQRNKGNFPGRFSGRQFSNSRSEMNVSTLELGDSALYLCASSAETSGLGEQFFGPGTRLTVL.

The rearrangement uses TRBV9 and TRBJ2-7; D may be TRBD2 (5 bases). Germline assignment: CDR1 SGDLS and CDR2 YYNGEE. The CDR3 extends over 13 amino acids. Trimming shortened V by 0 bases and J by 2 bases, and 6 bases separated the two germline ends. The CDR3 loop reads CASSVGGTYEQYF. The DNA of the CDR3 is TGTGCCAGCAGCGTAGGAGGGACCTACGAGCAGTACTTC.

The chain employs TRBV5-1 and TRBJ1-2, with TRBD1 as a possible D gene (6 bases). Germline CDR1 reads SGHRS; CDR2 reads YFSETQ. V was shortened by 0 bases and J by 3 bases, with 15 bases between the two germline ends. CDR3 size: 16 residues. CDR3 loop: CASSLASTGPHYGYTF. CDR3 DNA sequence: TGCGCCAGCAGCTTGGCTTCAACAGGGCCCCACTATGGCTACACCTTC. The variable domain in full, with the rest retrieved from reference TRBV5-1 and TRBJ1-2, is KAGVTQTPRYLIKTRGQQVTLSCSPISGHRSVSWYQQTPGQGLQFLFEYFSETQRNKGNFPGRFSGRQFSNSRSEMNVSTLELGDSALYLCASSLASTGPHYGYTFGSGTRLTVV.

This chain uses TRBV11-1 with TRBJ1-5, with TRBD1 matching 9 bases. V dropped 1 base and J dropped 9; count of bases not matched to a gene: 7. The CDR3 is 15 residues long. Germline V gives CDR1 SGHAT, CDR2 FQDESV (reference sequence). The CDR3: CASSLVGQGCLPQHF. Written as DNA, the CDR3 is TGTGCCAGCAGCTTAGTGGGACAGGGTTGTCTGCCCCAGCATTTT.

CDR3 nucleotides: TGCGCCAGCAGCTTGGGTCAGGGCGGCAATGAGCAGTTCTTC. This codes for CASSLGQGGNEQFF. The rearrangement joins TRBV5-1 to TRBJ2-1; a weak D match, TRBD1 (5 bases). V was shortened by 0 bases and J by 6 bases, with 10 bases between the two germline ends. Germline lookup yields CDR1 SGHRS and CDR2 YFSETQ. This CDR3 has 14 residues.